The 23 T cell receptor beta chains below come from one sample, sequenced in a study of monozygotic twins with inflammatory bowel disease. From the 5' RACE reads, TCRdb lists one entry per CDR3 protein and no DNA. In all, the sample yields 420,000 or so distinct CDR3 sequences. The source material was blood. These TCRs come from a human donor with ulcerative colitis or Crohn's disease, or a healthy co-twin of an affected twin (not recorded which).

The chain has TRBV7-2 and TRBJ1-1. Germline CDR1 and CDR2: SGHTA and FQGNSA. CDR3 size: 16 residues. This CDR3 reads CASSHRVRGFNTEAFF.

The chain joins TRBV21-1 to TRBJ1-4; TCRdb calls TRBD1, which cannot be checked without DNA. TRBV21-1 is recorded as a pseudogene. The CDR3 has 19 residues. The CDR3 spells CASSNEISGTPMMNEKLFF.

The chain has TRBV7-2 and TRBJ2-2; the D call from TCRdb, TRBD1, cannot be confirmed without DNA. Germline V gene lookup returns CDR1 SGHTA and CDR2 FQGNSA. This CDR3 is built from 14 residues. CDR3 residues: CASRRTANTGELFF.

The chain links TRBV7-8 to TRBJ2-7. There are 14 residues in the CDR3. CDR1 is SGHVS, CDR2 FQNEAQ, per germline. Here the CDR3 reads CASSLDAVTYEQYF.

This rearrangement joins TRBV12-3 or TRBV12-4 to TRBJ2-3; TCRdb lists TRBD1, though no DNA is available to test this call. This CDR3 has 14 amino acids. The CDR3 spells CASSGTGLFGTQYF.

The chain uses TRBV12-3 or TRBV12-4 and TRBJ2-1; the D gene TCRdb calls, TRBD1, cannot be checked with no DNA. CDR3 length equals 15 residues. The CDR3 loop reads CASSPGQPAYNEQFF.

The V and J genes are TRBV3-1 and TRBJ1-5; checking the TCRdb D call of TRBD1 is not possible without DNA. The CDR3 length is 14 residues. CDR1 and CDR2 from the germline V gene are LGHDT and YNNKEL (reference sequence). CDR3 residues: CASSRGFDNQPQHF.

The rearrangement uses TRBV7-2 and TRBJ2-1; TCRdb's assignment of TRBD1 cannot be checked, as there is no DNA. Germline V gives CDR1 SGHTA, CDR2 FQGNSA. The CDR3 totals 15 residues. CDR3 sequence: CASSPTFGTGREQFF.

This chain links TRBV28 with TRBJ1-2; lacking DNA, the TRBD1 call made by TCRdb goes unchecked. The CDR3 is made up of 15 amino acids. Germline lookup yields CDR1 MDHEN and CDR2 SYDVKM. The CDR3 sequence: CASTSWGAPNYGYTF.

The chain joins TRBV20-1 to TRBJ2-1; absent DNA, TCRdb's TRBD1 call cannot be checked. Germline CDR1 is DFQATT and CDR2 is SNEGSKA (reference sequence). This CDR3 has 16 residues. The CDR3 sequence is CSALEGGLSSYNEQFF.

The rearrangement links TRBV7-9 to TRBJ2-7; the TCRdb call, TRBD2, lacks DNA for checking. The V gene's germline CDR1 is SEHNR and CDR2 FQNEAQ (reference sequence). The CDR3 runs to 17 residues. The CDR3 sequence is CASSSSPSAGNIYEQYF.

CDR3 loop: CASSSNPSANTEAFF. The chain is built from TRBV5-1 and TRBJ1-1. From germline, CDR1 is SGHRS and CDR2 YFSETQ. The CDR3 totals 15 residues. Combining the CDR3 with reference TRBV5-1 and TRBJ1-1 gives the whole variable domain KAGVTQTPRYLIKTRGQQVTLSCSPISGHRSVSWYQQTPGQGLQFLFEYFSETQRNKGNFPGRFSGRQFSNSRSEMNVSTLELGDSALYLCASSSNPSANTEAFFGQGTRLTVV.

The rearrangement links TRBV12-3 or TRBV12-4 to TRBJ2-3. This CDR3 region has 14 residues. The CDR3 protein is CASGLAPSTDTQYF.

The chain employs TRBV7-9 and TRBJ2-5; the D gene TCRdb calls, TRBD1, cannot be checked with no DNA. CDR1 and CDR2 (germline): SEHNR, FQNEAQ (reference sequence). This CDR3 is built from 16 residues. The CDR3 is CASSFHHGGAGETQYF.

This chain connects TRBV15 to TRBJ2-5; there is no DNA to check the TCRdb D call of TRBD1. The CDR3 is 16 residues long. From germline, CDR1 is LNHNV and CDR2 YYDKDF (reference sequence). The CDR3 region is CATSTPQTGYLETQYF.

The chain links TRBV6-1 to TRBJ1-1. Germline CDR1 is MNHNS and CDR2 is SASEGT. The CDR3 is made up of 13 amino acids. This CDR3 is CASSVGTATEAFF.

The genes are TRBV5-1 and TRBJ2-6; TCRdb designates TRBD1, a call that cannot be tested without DNA. This CDR3 has 18 amino acids. Germline V gene data show CDR1 as SGHRS and CDR2 as YFSETQ. CDR3 amino acids: CASSLFTGVGAGANVLTF.

The gene calls are TRBV7-2 and TRBJ2-1; the TRBD1 assignment by TCRdb is unverifiable without DNA. This CDR3 is 15 amino acids long. Germline V gene data show CDR1 as SGHTA and CDR2 as FQGNSA. CDR3 amino acids: CASSLLGRSGREQFF. The whole variable domain, filled in from reference TRBV7-2 and TRBJ2-1, reads GAGVSQSPSNKVTEKGKDVELRCDPISGHTALYWYRQSLGQGLEFLIYFQGNSAPDKSGLPSDRFSAERTGGSVSTLTIQRTQQEDSAVYLCASSLLGRSGREQFFGPGTRLTVL.

The V gene is TRBV3-1, the J gene TRBJ2-2; no DNA is available, so the TRBD2 call from TCRdb remains unchecked. Germline V gene sequence: CDR1 LGHDT, CDR2 YNNKEL (reference sequence). This CDR3 contains 16 residues. The CDR3: CASSPSRTTNTGELFF.

The chain's CDR3 is CASGPREGPNEKLFF. V and J are TRBV6-1 and TRBJ1-4. This CDR3 has 15 residues. Germline V gene lookup returns CDR1 MNHNS and CDR2 SASEGT.

The V gene is TRBV7-2, the J gene TRBJ1-1; absent DNA, TCRdb's TRBD1 call cannot be checked. The germline gives CDR1 SGHTA, CDR2 FQGNSA. This CDR3 is built from 13 residues. This CDR3 reads CASSLAWGNEAFF.

The V gene is TRBV30, the J gene TRBJ1-2. This CDR3 region has 13 residues. Germline V gene sequence: CDR1 GTSNPN, CDR2 SVGIG (reference sequence). The CDR3 loop is CACHYSLNYGYTF. Full variable domain (remainder filled in from reference TRBV30 and TRBJ1-2): SQTIHQWPATLVQPVGSPLSLECTVEGTSNPNLYWYRQAAGRGLQLLFYSVGIGQISSEVPQNLSASRPQDRQFILSSKKLLLSDSGFYLCACHYSLNYGYTFGSGTRLTVV.

The CDR3 is CSARDQGGAWQPQHF. The rearrangement joins TRBV20-1 to TRBJ1-5; TCRdb's D call of TRBD1 is untestable without DNA. The CDR3 totals 15 residues. The germline gives CDR1 DFQATT, CDR2 SNEGSKA (reference sequence).